A selection of T cell receptor beta chains follows, all from one sample in a study of T cells after posttransplantation cyclophosphamide. Here immunoSEQ multiplex PCR was the method, and the copy in TCRdb shows in-frame clones only, minus some. Of approximately 52,000 clones in the sample, 70% to 90% were seen once. Source material: PBMCs. These receptors all come from a young man with a blood cancer, CMV-positive, and with a related stem cell donor. Both conserved end residues are part of each CDR3. Each record gives: clone size, J gene, D gene, V gene, CDR3 DNA, CDR3 protein. A D gene is named only where the DNA matches it firmly. Only part of the rows carry a size: once, few, many, or a class if the clone is expanded.

- | TRBJ1-2 | - | TRBV4-2 | TGTGCCAGCAGCCAAGACGAAGGCCGACTCTATGGCTACACCTTC | CASSQDEGRLYGYTF
once | TRBJ2-7 | - | TRBV2 | TGTGCCAGCAGGGAAAGGACGGCGGGATACGAGCAGTACTTC | CASRERTAGYEQYF
- | TRBJ2-1 | TRBD1 | TRBV9 | TGTGCCAGCAGCGTTGACAGGGGGCCCTACAATGAGCAGTTCTTC | CASSVDRGPYNEQFF
- | TRBJ2-1 | - | TRBV30 | TGTGCCTGGAGTGTAAACGGCAATGAGCAGTTCTTC | CAWSVNGNEQFF
- | TRBJ2-7 | TRBD1 | TRBV7-6 | TGTGCCAGCAGCTTTCGACAGGGTGTTGAGTACGAGCAGTACTTC | CASSFRQGVEYEQYF
once | TRBJ1-1 | TRBD1 | TRBV30 | TGTGCCTGGAGTGACAGGACAGGGGGCACTGAAGCTTTCTTT | CAWSDRTGGTEAFF
few | TRBJ1-2 | - | TRBV19 | TGTGCCACTAGACTTCGACAGGATGGCTACACCTTC | CATRLRQDGYTF
- | TRBJ2-1 | TRBD2 | TRBV9 | TGTGCCAGCAGCGTAAGCGGGAGGGCCTACAATGAGCAGTTCTTC | CASSVSGRAYNEQFF
- | TRBJ1-1 | - | TRBV7-2 | TGTGCCAGCAGCTTATGGGTGACTCCTTCTGAAGCTTTCTTT | CASSLWVTPSEAFF
- | TRBJ2-5 | - | TRBV18 | TGTGCCAGCTCACCCCGGACAGATAAAGAGACCCAGTACTTC | CASSPRTDKETQYF
- | TRBJ2-1 | - | TRBV11-3 | TGTGCCAGCAGCTTAGTGGGGGGAGGTGGCGGGAATGAGCAGTTCTTC | CASSLVGGGGGNEQFF
- | TRBJ2-3 | - | TRBV5-8 | TGTGCCAGCAGCTCCAGGGGGGCAGATACGCAGTATTTT | CASSSRGADTQYF
- | TRBJ2-6 | TRBD1 | TRBV6-1 | TGTGCCAGCAGTGCCCCACCGGGACAGGGAAAGGCTGGGGCCAACGTCCTGACTTTC | CASSAPPGQGKAGANVLTF
- | TRBJ2-5 | TRBD2 | TRBV28 | TGTGCCAGCAGTTTACGTCCTAGCGGGAGGGCGAGGAGGGAGACCCAGTACTTC | CASSLRPSGRARRETQYF
- | TRBJ2-1 | TRBD2 | TRBV11-3 | TGTGCCAGCAGCGCAGAGGGAGCGGGGTACAATGAGCAGTTCTTC | CASSAEGAGYNEQFF
once | TRBJ2-7 | - | TRBV23-1 | TGCGCCAGCACCACCGAGCCCGGGACTCGGTTTTTTAGCGAGCAGTACTTC | CASTTEPGTRFFSEQYF
- | TRBJ2-1 | - | TRBV5-3 | TGTGCCAGAAGCCCCAAATCGACTAATGCGGATGGCAATGAGCAGTTCTTC | CARSPKSTNADGNEQFF
- | TRBJ1-2 | - | TRBV19 | TGTGCCAGTAGTATTGGGCAGCTCTATGGCTACACCTTC | CASSIGQLYGYTF
once | TRBJ2-3 | TRBD2 | TRBV11-2 | TGTGCCAGCAGCACCCTAGCGGAGAGCACAGATACGCAGTATTTT | CASSTLAESTDTQYF
few | TRBJ1-1 | - | TRBV19 | TGTGCCAGTAGTATTCTAGGGAACACTGAAGCTTTCTTT | CASSILGNTEAFF
- | TRBJ2-7 | - | TRBV15 | TGTGCCACCAGCAGAGATCAGGTCTACGAGCAGTACTTC | CATSRDQVYEQYF
few | TRBJ2-1 | - | TRBV25-1 | TGTGCCAGCAGTGAGGGACTGTGGAATGAGCAGTTCTTC | CASSEGLWNEQFF
- | TRBJ1-3 | TRBD1 | TRBV11-3 | TGTGCCAGCAGGACAGGGGCCCGATCTGGAAACACCATATATTTT | CASRTGARSGNTIYF
- | TRBJ2-3 | TRBD2 | TRBV2 | TGTGCCAGCAGGGGGGCCCAACTAGCGGACACAGATACGCAGTATTTT | CASRGAQLADTDTQYF
once | TRBJ1-5 | - | TRBV5-1 | TGCGCCAGCAGCGTTGGACAGCCGGGTCAGCCCCAGCATTTT | CASSVGQPGQPQHF
- | TRBJ2-1 | TRBD2 | TRBV6-4 | TGTGTCAGCAGTGAAGGGACTAGCGTGGGACGGGGTGAGCAGTTCTTC | CVSSEGTSVGRGEQFF
once | TRBJ1-2 | TRBD1 | TRBV9 | TGTGCCAGCAGCGGACCATCCCCGGGACAGGGGTTCTATGGCTACACCTTC | CASSGPSPGQGFYGYTF
- | TRBJ2-3 | - | TRBV15 | TGTGCCACCAGCAGAGATAAGTGGGAGCCATCCACAGATACGCAGTATTTT | CATSRDKWEPSTDTQYF
once | TRBJ2-7 | TRBD1 | TRBV28 | TGTGCCAGCCTACGGACAGGGAGCTCCTACGAGCAGTACTTC | CASLRTGSSYEQYF
- | TRBJ1-2 | - | TRBV7-9 | TGTGCCAGCAGCACTACCCCGGGACATTACGAGGGTAACTATGGCTACACCTTC | CASSTTPGHYEGNYGYTF
- | TRBJ1-1 | TRBD1 | TRBV9 | TGTGCCAGCAGCACCACGGGACAGGGGGGGACTGAAGCTTTCTTT | CASSTTGQGGTEAFF
- | TRBJ1-2 | TRBD1 | TRBV15 | TGTGCCACCAGCAGTCCGGACAGGGGTGACTATGGCTACACCTTC | CATSSPDRGDYGYTF
- | TRBJ2-5 | - | TRBV7-9 | TGTGCCAGCAGCACCACACTCCAGGGGGGAGAGACCCAGTACTTC | CASSTTLQGGETQYF
- | TRBJ1-2 | TRBD1 | TRBV28 | TGTGCCAGCATCCTACAGGGGACTAACTATGGCTACACCTTC | CASILQGTNYGYTF
- | TRBJ2-7 | TRBD2 | TRBV5-4 | TGTGCCAGCAGTTCGGGACTAGCGGGAGCTCCGTACGAGCAGTACTTC | CASSSGLAGAPYEQYF
- | TRBJ2-5 | TRBD1 | TRBV19 | TGTGCCAGTAGTATAGTGACAGGGGACCCTCAAGAGACCCAGTACTTC | CASSIVTGDPQETQYF
- | TRBJ2-3 | TRBD1 | TRBV18 | TGTGCCAGCTCACCACCGACAGGGAACCCTACCACAGATACGCAGTATTTT | CASSPPTGNPTTDTQYF
- | TRBJ2-3 | - | TRBV19 | TGTGCCAGCTCCCCGGGGGACTATACGCAGTATTTT | CASSPGDYTQYF
once | TRBJ2-2 | - | TRBV9 | TGTGCCAGCAGCGTAATAGACACCGGGGAGCTGTTTTTT | CASSVIDTGELFF
- | TRBJ2-3 | TRBD1 | TRBV7-2 | TGTGCCAGCAGCTTAGCTCCAGGGGGAGGCACAGATACGCAGTATTTT | CASSLAPGGGTDTQYF
- | TRBJ1-5 | TRBD1 | TRBV5-1 | TGCGCCAGCAGCTTGGCGGCAGGGGGAAATCAGCCCCAGCATTTT | CASSLAAGGNQPQHF
- | TRBJ1-5 | - | TRBV19 | TGTGCCAGTAGTACGGCGGCGGGACGGCCGAATCAGCCCCAGCATTTT | CASSTAAGRPNQPQHF
- | TRBJ2-1 | - | TRBV29-1 | TGCAGCGTTGAAGGGCGGCAGCAGTTCTTC | CSVEGRQQFF
- | TRBJ2-7 | - | TRBV15 | TGTGCCACCAGCAGAGGCAGGGAAGCCTACGAGCAGTACTTC | CATSRGREAYEQYF
- | TRBJ2-2 | TRBD2 | TRBV2 | TGTGCCAGCAGCTGGACTAGCGGATACACCGGGGAGCTGTTTTTT | CASSWTSGYTGELFF
- | TRBJ2-5 | TRBD1 | TRBV11-2 | TGTGCCAGCGGCCCGGGGACAGGTTTCCAAGAGACCCAGTACTTC | CASGPGTGFQETQYF
- | TRBJ1-4 | - | TRBV6-1 | TGTGCCAGCAGTCTACAGGGCTCAACTAATGAAAAACTGTTTTTT | CASSLQGSTNEKLFF